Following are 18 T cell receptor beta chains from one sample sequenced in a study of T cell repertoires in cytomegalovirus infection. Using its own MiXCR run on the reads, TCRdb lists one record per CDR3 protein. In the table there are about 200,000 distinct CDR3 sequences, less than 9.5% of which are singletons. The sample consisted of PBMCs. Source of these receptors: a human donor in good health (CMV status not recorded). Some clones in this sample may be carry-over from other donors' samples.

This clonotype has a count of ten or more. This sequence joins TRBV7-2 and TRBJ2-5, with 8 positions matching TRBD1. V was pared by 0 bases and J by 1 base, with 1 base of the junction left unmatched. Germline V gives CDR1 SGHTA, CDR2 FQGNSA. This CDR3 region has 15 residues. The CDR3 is CASSLAGQVQETQYF. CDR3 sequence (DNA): TGTGCCAGCAGCTTAGCGGGACAGGTCCAAGAGACCCAGTACTTC.

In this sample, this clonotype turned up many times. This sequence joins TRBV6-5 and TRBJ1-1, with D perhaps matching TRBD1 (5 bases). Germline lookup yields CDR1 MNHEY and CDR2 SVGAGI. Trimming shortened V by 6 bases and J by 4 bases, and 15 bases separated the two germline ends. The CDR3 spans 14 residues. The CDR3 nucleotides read TGTGCCAGCAGGCGCAGGGTCGTTGGCACTGAAGCTTTCTTT. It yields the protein CASRRRVVGTEAFF.

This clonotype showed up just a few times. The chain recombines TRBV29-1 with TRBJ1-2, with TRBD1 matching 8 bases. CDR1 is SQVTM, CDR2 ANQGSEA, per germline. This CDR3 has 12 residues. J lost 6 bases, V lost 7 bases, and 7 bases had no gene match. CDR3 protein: CSATTGVNGYTF. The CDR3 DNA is TGCAGCGCTACGACAGGGGTGAATGGCTACACCTTC.

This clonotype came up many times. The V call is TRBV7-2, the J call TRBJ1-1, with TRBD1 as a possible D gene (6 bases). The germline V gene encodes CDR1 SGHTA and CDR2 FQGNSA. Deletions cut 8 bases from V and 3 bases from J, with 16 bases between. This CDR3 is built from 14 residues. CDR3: CASLDRFSHTEAFF. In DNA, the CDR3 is TGTGCCAGCTTAGACAGGTTCTCCCACACTGAAGCTTTCTTT.

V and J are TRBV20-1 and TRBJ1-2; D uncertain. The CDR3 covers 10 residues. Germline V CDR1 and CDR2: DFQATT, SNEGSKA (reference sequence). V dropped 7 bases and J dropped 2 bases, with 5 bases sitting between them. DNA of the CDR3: TGCAGTGTAGAGAACTATGGCTACACCTTC. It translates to CSVENYGYTF.

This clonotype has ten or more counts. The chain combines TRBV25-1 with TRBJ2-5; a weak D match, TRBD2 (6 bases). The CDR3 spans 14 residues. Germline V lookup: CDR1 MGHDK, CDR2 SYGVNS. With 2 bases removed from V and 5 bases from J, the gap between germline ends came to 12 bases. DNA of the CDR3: TGTGCCAGCAGTGAACGACTAGTCAGCGAGACCCAGTACTTC. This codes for CASSERLVSETQYF. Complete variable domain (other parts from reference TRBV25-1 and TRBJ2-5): EADIYQTPRYLVIGTGKKITLECSQTMGHDKMYWYQQDPGMELHLIHYSYGVNSTEKGDLSSESTVSRIRTEHFPLTLESARPSHTSQYLCASSERLVSETQYFGPGTRLLVL.

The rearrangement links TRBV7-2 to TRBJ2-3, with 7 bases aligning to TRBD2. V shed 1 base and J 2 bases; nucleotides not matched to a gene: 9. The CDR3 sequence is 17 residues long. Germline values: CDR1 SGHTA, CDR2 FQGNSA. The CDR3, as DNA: TGTGCCAGCAGCTTAGGGGAGGGGCGAGTTGCCACAGATACGCAGTATTTT. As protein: CASSLGEGRVATDTQYF.

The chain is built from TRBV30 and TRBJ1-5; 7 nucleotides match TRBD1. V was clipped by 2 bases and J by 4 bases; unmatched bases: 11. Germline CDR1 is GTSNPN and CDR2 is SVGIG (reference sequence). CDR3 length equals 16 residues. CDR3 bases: TGTGCCTGGAGTTCACCGAGGGGGCGATCGAATCAGCCCCAGCATTTT. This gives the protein CAWSSPRGRSNQPQHF. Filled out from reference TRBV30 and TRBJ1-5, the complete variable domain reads SQTIHQWPATLVQPVGSPLSLECTVEGTSNPNLYWYRQAAGRGLQLLFYSVGIGQISSEVPQNLSASRPQDRQFILSSKKLLLSDSGFYLCAWSSPRGRSNQPQHFGDGTRLSIL.

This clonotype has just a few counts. As DNA, the CDR3 is TGTGCCAGCAGTGACCGGACGGGACAAGAGACCCAGTACTTC. Its protein product is CASSDRTGQETQYF. The rearrangement joins TRBV6-1 to TRBJ2-5, with TRBD2 as a possible D gene (5 bases). This CDR3 region has 14 residues. Germline CDR1 is MNHNS and CDR2 is SASEGT. The V and J ends lost 3 bases and 2 bases respectively, with 10 bases between them.

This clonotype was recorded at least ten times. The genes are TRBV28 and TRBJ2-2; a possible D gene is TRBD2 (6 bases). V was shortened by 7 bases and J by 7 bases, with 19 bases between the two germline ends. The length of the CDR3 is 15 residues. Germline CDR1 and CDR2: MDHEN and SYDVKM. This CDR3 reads CASTLEGSGDGELFF. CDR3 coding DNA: TGTGCCAGCACCCTGGAGGGAAGTGGAGACGGGGAGCTGTTTTTT.

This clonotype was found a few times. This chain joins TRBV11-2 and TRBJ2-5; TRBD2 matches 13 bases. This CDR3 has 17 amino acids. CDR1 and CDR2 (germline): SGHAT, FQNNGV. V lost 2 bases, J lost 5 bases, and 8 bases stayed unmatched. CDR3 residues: CASSLSVLAGGLETQYF. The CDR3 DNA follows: TGTGCCAGCAGCTTAAGCGTACTAGCGGGGGGGCTGGAGACCCAGTACTTC.

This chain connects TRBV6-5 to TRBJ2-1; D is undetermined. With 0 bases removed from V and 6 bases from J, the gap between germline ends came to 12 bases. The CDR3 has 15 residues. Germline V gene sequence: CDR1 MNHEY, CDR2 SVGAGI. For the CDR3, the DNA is TGTGCCAGCAGTTACTCGGAGACGCTAATCAATGAGCAGTTCTTC. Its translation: CASSYSETLINEQFF.

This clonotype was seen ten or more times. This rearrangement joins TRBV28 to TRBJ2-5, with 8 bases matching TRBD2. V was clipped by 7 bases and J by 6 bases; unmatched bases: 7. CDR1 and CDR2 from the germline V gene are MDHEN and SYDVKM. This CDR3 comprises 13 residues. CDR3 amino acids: CASIPGGGKTQYF. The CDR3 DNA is TGTGCCAGCATTCCCGGCGGGGGGAAGACCCAGTACTTC.

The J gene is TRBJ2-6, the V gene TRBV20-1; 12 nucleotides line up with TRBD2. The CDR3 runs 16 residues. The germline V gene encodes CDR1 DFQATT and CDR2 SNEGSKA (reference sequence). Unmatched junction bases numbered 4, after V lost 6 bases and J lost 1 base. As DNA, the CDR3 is TGCAGTGCCCTAGCGGGGGGGCCTTCTGGGGCCAACGTCCTGACTTTC. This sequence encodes CSALAGGPSGANVLTF.

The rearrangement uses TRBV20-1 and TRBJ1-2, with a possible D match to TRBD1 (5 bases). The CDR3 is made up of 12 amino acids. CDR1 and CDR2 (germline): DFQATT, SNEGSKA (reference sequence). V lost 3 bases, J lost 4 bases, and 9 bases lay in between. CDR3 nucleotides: TGCAGTGCTAGTATACAGGTCTATGGCTACACCTTC. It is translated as CSASIQVYGYTF.

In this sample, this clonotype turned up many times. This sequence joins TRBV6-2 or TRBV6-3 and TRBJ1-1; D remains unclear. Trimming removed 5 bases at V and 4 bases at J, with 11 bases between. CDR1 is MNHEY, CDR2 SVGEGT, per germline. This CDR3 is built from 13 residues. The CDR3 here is CASSPTGVTEAFF. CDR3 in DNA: TGTGCCAGCAGTCCCACCGGGGTCACTGAAGCTTTCTTT.

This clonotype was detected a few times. The CDR3 DNA reads TGCAGTGCTAGAGTGGGCGGCAGCTTGAACACTGAAGCTTTCTTT. It yields the protein CSARVGGSLNTEAFF. The chain is built from TRBV20-1 and TRBJ1-1; D not certain. This CDR3 spans 15 amino acids. Between the trimmed V and J ends, which lost 1 base and 0 bases, there was a span of 12 bases. Germline CDR1 and CDR2: DFQATT and SNEGSKA (reference sequence).

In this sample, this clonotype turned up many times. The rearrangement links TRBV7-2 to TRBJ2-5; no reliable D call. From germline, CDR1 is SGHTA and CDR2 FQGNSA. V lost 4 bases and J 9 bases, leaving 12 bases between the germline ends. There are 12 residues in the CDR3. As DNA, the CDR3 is TGTGCCAGCAGCTATGGGTTTTTGGCCCAGTACTTC. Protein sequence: CASSYGFLAQYF.